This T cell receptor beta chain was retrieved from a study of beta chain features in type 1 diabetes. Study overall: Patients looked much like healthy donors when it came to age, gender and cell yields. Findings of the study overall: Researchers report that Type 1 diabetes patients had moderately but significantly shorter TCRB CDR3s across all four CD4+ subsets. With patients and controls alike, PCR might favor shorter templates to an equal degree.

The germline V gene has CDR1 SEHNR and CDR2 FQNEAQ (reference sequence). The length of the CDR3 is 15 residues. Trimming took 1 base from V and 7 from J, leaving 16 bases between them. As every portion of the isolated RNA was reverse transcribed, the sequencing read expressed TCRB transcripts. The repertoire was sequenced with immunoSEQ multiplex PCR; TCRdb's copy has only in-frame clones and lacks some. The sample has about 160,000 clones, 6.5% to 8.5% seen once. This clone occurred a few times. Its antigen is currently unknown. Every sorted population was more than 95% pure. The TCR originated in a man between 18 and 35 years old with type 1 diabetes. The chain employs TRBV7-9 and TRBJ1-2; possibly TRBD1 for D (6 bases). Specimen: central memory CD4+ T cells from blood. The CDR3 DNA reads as TGTGCCAGCAGCTTAGACGCGGGGGCAGGTCTTGGCTACACCTTC. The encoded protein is CASSLDAGAGLGYTF.